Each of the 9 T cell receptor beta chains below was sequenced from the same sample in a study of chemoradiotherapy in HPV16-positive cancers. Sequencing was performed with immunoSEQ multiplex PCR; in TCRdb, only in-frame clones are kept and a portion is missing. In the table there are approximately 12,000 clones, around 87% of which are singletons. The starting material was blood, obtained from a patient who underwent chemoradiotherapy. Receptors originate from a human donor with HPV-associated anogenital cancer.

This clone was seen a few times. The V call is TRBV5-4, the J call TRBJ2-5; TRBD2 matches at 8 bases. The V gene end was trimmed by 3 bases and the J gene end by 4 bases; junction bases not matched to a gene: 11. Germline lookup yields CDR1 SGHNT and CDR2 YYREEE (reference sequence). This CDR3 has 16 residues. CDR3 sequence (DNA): TGTGCCAGCAGCTCGGACGGGGGGGCCGGCGGAGAGACCCAGTACTTC. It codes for CASSSDGGAGGETQYF.

In DNA form, the CDR3 reads TGTGCCAGCAGCCCCACAGGAAACTATGGCTACACCTTC. Translating it yields CASSPTGNYGYTF. V is TRBV7-9 and J is TRBJ1-2; D may be TRBD1 (5 bases). The CDR3 loop spans 13 amino acids. V lost 5 bases and J lost 2, with 9 bases in between. CDR1 and CDR2 from the germline V gene are SEHNR and FQNEAQ (reference sequence).

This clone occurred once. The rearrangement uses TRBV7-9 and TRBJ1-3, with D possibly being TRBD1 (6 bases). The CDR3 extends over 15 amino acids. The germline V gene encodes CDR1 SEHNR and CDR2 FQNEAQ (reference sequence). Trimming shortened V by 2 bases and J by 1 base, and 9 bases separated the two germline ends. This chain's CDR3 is CASSLQGRSGNTIYF. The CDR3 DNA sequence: TGTGCCAGCAGCTTACAGGGGCGATCTGGAAACACCATATATTTT.

CDR3 sequence reads: CASNSGSGGANEQFF. The CDR3 nucleotides are TGTGCCAGCAATTCAGGAAGCGGGGGGGCAAATGAGCAGTTCTTC. The gene calls are TRBV9 and TRBJ2-1, with 10 bases fitting TRBD2. Per germline, CDR1 SGDLS and CDR2 YYNGEE. This CDR3 is 15 amino acids long. V dropped 6 bases and J dropped 7; count of bases not matched to a gene: 10. Full variable domain (remainder filled in from reference TRBV9 and TRBJ2-1): DSGVTQTPKHLITATGQRVTLRCSPRSGDLSVYWYQQSLDQGLQFLIQYYNGEERAKGNILERFSAQQFPDLHSELNLSSLELGDSALYFCASNSGSGGANEQFFGPGTRLTVL.

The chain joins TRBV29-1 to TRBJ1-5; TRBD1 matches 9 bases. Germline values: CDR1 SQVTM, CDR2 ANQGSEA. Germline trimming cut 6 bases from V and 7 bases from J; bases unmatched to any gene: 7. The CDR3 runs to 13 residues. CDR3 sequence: CSVGDRDRQPQHF. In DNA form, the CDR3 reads TGCAGCGTAGGGGACAGGGACAGACAGCCCCAGCATTTT.

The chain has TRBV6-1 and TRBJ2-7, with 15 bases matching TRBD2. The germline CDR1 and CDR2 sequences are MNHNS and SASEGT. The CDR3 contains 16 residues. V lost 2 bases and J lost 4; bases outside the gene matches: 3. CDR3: CASSERTSGGEYEQYF. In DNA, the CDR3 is TGTGCCAGCAGTGAAAGGACTAGCGGGGGGGAGTACGAGCAGTACTTC.

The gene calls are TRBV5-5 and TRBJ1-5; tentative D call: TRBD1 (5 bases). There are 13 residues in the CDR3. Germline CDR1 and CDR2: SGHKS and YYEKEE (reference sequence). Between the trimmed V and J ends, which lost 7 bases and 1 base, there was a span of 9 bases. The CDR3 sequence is CASSGPSNQPQHF. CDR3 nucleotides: TGTGCCAGCTCGGGACCAAGCAATCAGCCCCAGCATTTT.

For the CDR3, the DNA is TGCAGCGTCAGGACAGGGGGCAGTGAGACCCAGTACTTC. Its translation is CSVRTGGSETQYF. The chain uses TRBV29-1 and TRBJ2-5, with 11 bases lining up with TRBD1. Germline V lookup: CDR1 SQVTM, CDR2 ANQGSEA. The ends lost 6 bases at V and 5 bases at J; junction bases unmatched: 5. This CDR3 has 13 amino acids.

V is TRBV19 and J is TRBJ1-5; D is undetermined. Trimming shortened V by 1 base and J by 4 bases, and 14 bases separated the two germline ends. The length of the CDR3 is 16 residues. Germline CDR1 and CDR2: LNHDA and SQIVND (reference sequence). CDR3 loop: CASSIVWTADNQPQHF. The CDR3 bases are TGTGCCAGTAGTATAGTTTGGACTGCCGATAATCAGCCCCAGCATTTT.